Below are 27 T cell receptor beta chains sequenced from a single sample in a study of blood T cell repertoires in COVID-19. Here immunoSEQ multiplex PCR was the method, and the copy in TCRdb shows in-frame clones only, minus some. The sample has some 320,000 clones, 85% seen once. The source material was peripheral blood. The receptors come from a human donor in a cohort sampled during active COVID-19.

V usage is TRBV28 and J usage is TRBJ1-1; D is undetermined. Trimming removed 3 bases from V and 5 bases from J, with 10 bases in between. CDR3 length: 13 amino acids. The germline V gene has CDR1 MDHEN and CDR2 SYDVKM. CDR3 bases: TGTGCCAGCAGTTTGTTGTCGGGGACTGAAGCTTTCTTT. Amino acid sequence: CASSLLSGTEAFF.

This chain uses TRBV10-3 with TRBJ1-1, with unresolved D. Germline V gene lookup returns CDR1 ENHRY and CDR2 SYGVKD. V gave up 7 bases and J gave up 0 bases, with 9 bases separating them. This CDR3 spans 13 amino acids. The CDR3 coding sequence is TGTGCCATCACAGACACGGTGAACACTGAAGCTTTCTTT. Its translation is CAITDTVNTEAFF.

Notes on this clone: Additional DNA sequences in this sample encode the identical CDR3. The chain carries TRBV12-3 or TRBV12-4 and TRBJ2-7; weak D call: TRBD1 (6 bases). V dropped 6 bases and J dropped 6 bases, with 15 bases sitting between them. The length of the CDR3 is 13 residues. The DNA for the CDR3 is TGTGCCAGCAGACCTACAGGGACGGGCGAGCAGTACTTC. Translated: CASRPTGTGEQYF.

This chain joins TRBV4-1 and TRBJ2-1, with D hard to call. The CDR3 contains 12 residues. Trimming stripped 4 bases from V and 7 bases from J, with 8 bases between. Germline CDR1 and CDR2: MGHRA and YSYEKL. Here the CDR3 DNA reads TGCGCCAGCAGCCTTAGTCGGAATGAGCAGTTCTTC. Translation: CASSLSRNEQFF.

The chain has TRBV5-1 and TRBJ2-7; 8 bases map to TRBD1. After removal of 4 bases from V and 3 bases from J, the junction contained 9 bases not matched to a gene. This CDR3 contains 15 residues. Germline V lookup: CDR1 SGHRS, CDR2 YFSETQ. The DNA of the CDR3 is TGCGCCAGCAGCGCGACGGGACAGGAGTACTACGAGCAGTACTTC. Translated: CASSATGQEYYEQYF.

The J gene is TRBJ1-3, the V gene TRBV2, with 8 bases identical to TRBD1. The CDR3 runs 14 residues. V shed 4 bases and J 2 bases; nucleotides not matched to a gene: 1. Per the germline V gene, CDR1 is SNHLY and CDR2 is FYNNEI. CDR3 sequence reads: CASSGQGTGNTIYF. The CDR3 DNA is TGTGCCAGCAGTGGACAGGGGACTGGAAACACCATATATTTT.

This clone was seen only once. The chain has TRBV11-2 and TRBJ2-3; TRBD1 aligns across 9 bases. CDR1 and CDR2 from the germline V gene are SGHAT and FQNNGV. CDR3 length: 15 amino acids. V was clipped by 7 bases and J by 1 base; unmatched bases: 6. The CDR3 loop is CASIRGDRGTDTQYF. The CDR3 DNA reads TGTGCCAGCATAAGGGGGGACAGGGGCACAGATACGCAGTATTTT.

The chain recombines TRBV7-9 with TRBJ1-2; the match to TRBD1 covers 7 bases. CDR1 and CDR2 (germline): SEHNR, FQNEAQ (reference sequence). This CDR3 has 13 amino acids. Trimming took 8 bases from V and 7 from J; bases not matched to a gene: 10. The CDR3 here is CASRARGLGGYTF. The CDR3 nucleotides read TGTGCCAGCCGGGCGAGGGGGCTGGGTGGCTACACCTTC. The entire variable domain, with the rest obtained from reference TRBV7-9 and TRBJ1-2, is as follows: DTGVSQNPRHKITKRGQNVTFRCDPISEHNRLYWYRQTLGQGPEFLTYFQNEAQLEKSRLLSDRFSAERPKGSFSTLEIQRTEQGDSAMYLCASRARGLGGYTFGSGTRLTVV.

This clone was detected only once. This chain links TRBV27 with TRBJ2-3, with D perhaps TRBD1 (6 bases). This CDR3 contains 15 residues. Germline lookup yields CDR1 MNHEY and CDR2 SMNVEV (reference sequence). V gave up 3 bases and J gave up 2 bases, with 12 bases separating them. In DNA form, the CDR3 reads TGTGCCAGCAGTTTGGGACACGGAAACACAGATACGCAGTATTTT. Its translation: CASSLGHGNTDTQYF.

In this sample, this clone turned up once. The chain joins TRBV18 to TRBJ1-1, with 7 bases fitting TRBD1. CDR1 is KGHSH, CDR2 LQKENI, per germline. Losses at the gene ends were 6 bases for V and 2 bases for J; bases not matched to a gene: 9. This CDR3 contains 15 residues. CDR3 residues: CASSPRQGTNTEAFF. In DNA form, the CDR3 reads TGTGCCAGCTCTCCAAGACAGGGAACAAACACTGAAGCTTTCTTT.

This chain uses TRBV6-5 with TRBJ2-7; D might be TRBD1 (6 bases). In germline, CDR1 is MNHEY, CDR2 SVGAGI. The CDR3 contains 11 residues. V lost 7 bases, J lost 3 bases, and 7 bases lay in between. CDR3: CASTGDYEQYF. Written as DNA, the CDR3 is TGTGCCAGCACAGGGGACTACGAGCAGTACTTC.

This chain joins TRBV6-5 and TRBJ1-1, with D hard to call. V was pared by 4 bases and J by 3 bases, with 9 bases between. Germline CDR1 is MNHEY and CDR2 is SVGAGI. This CDR3 comprises 13 residues. This chain's CDR3 is CASSFLVDTEAFF. The CDR3 nucleotides read TGTGCCAGCAGTTTCTTAGTGGACACTGAAGCTTTCTTT.

This rearrangement joins TRBV6-6 to TRBJ1-1; no clear D gene. The V and J ends lost 5 bases and 5 bases respectively, with 15 bases between them. This CDR3 has 14 amino acids. Germline CDR1 and CDR2: MNHNY and SVGAGI (reference sequence). CDR3 nucleotides: TGTGCCAGCAGTCCCCCAGGAGGGAGGACTGAAGCTTTCTTT. It encodes CASSPPGGRTEAFF.

The DNA of the CDR3 is TGTGCCAGTAGTAGAGAGGTCCACATCGTAGGAAACACCATATATTTT. It encodes CASSREVHIVGNTIYF. The rearrangement links TRBV19 to TRBJ1-3; D gene unclear. CDR1 LNHDA and CDR2 SQIVND come from the germline V gene (reference sequence). V was trimmed by 4 bases and J by 4 bases, leaving 17 bases between them. The CDR3 length is 16 residues. Supplemented by reference TRBV19 and TRBJ1-3, the full variable domain reads DGGITQSPKYLFRKEGQNVTLSCEQNLNHDAMYWYRQDPGQGLRLIYYSQIVNDFQKGDIAEGYSVSREKKESFPLTVTSAQKNPTAFYLCASSREVHIVGNTIYFGEGSWLTVV.

This chain connects TRBV25-1 to TRBJ2-2, with 7 bases aligning to TRBD1. Germline-derived CDR1 and CDR2 are MGHDK and SYGVNS. The CDR3 covers 15 residues. V shed 5 bases and J 4 bases; nucleotides not matched to a gene: 7. CDR3 nucleotides: TGTGCCAGCAGTCCCGAGACAGGGAGCACCGGGGAGCTGTTTTTT. This sequence encodes CASSPETGSTGELFF.

The V call is TRBV30, the J call TRBJ1-1; the D gene is possibly TRBD1 (6 bases). Germline CDR1 and CDR2: GTSNPN and SVGIG (reference sequence). This CDR3 contains 14 residues. Deletions cut 2 bases from V and 3 bases from J, with 13 bases between. The CDR3 coding sequence is TGTGCCTGGAGTAGATTTGGGGGCGACACTGAAGCTTTCTTT. Translating it yields CAWSRFGGDTEAFF.

V usage is TRBV30 and J usage is TRBJ2-6; a possible D gene is TRBD1 (5 bases). The CDR3 extends over 14 amino acids. Germline V lookup: CDR1 GTSNPN, CDR2 SVGIG (reference sequence). Between the trimmed V and J ends, which lost 4 bases and 4 bases, there was a span of 11 bases. The CDR3 DNA reads as TGTGCCTGGAACGAAGGGGCGGGGGCCAACGTCCTGACTTTC. As protein: CAWNEGAGANVLTF.

This chain uses TRBV14 with TRBJ1-1; TRBD1 is a possible D gene (5 bases). Germline lookup yields CDR1 SGHDN and CDR2 FVKESK. This CDR3 has 16 amino acids. Deletions cut 0 bases from V and 1 base from J, with 12 bases between. The CDR3 region is CASSQDQGLRNTEAFF. CDR3 in DNA: TGTGCCAGCAGCCAAGATCAGGGACTTAGGAACACTGAAGCTTTCTTT.

This chain joins TRBV29-1 and TRBJ2-7; possible D gene TRBD1, 6 bases. The CDR3 sequence is 13 residues long. The ends were cut back, 6 bases at V and 5 bases at J, with 17 bases in the middle. Germline V gene lookup returns CDR1 SQVTM and CDR2 ANQGSEA. DNA of the CDR3: TGCAGCGTGACCGGGACACGATTTGACGAGCAGTACTTC. Amino acid sequence: CSVTGTRFDEQYF.

V usage is TRBV6-5 and J usage is TRBJ1-1, with 7 nucleotides matching TRBD1. Germline trimming cut 5 bases from V and 7 bases from J; bases unmatched to any gene: 13. The CDR3 has 15 amino acids. Germline CDR1 MNHEY, CDR2 SVGAGI. The CDR3 loop is CASSPTGANPFEAFF. DNA for the CDR3: TGTGCCAGCAGTCCCACAGGGGCAAACCCATTTGAAGCTTTCTTT.

The chain combines TRBV5-4 with TRBJ1-2; no clear D gene. Germline V CDR1 and CDR2: SGHNT, YYREEE (reference sequence). V was clipped by 0 bases and J by 8 bases, with 5 bases between them. This CDR3 has 11 residues. The CDR3 spells CASSLEQGYTF. The CDR3 DNA is TGTGCCAGCAGCTTGGAACAGGGCTACACCTTC.

The V and J genes are TRBV6-2 or TRBV6-3 and TRBJ2-7; the D is unclear. CDR3 size: 12 residues. V was pared by 4 bases and J by 3 bases, with 7 bases between. Germline V gives CDR1 MNHEY, CDR2 SVGEGT. Here the CDR3 DNA reads TGTGCCAGCAGTTTCCGCGGCTACGAGCAGTACTTC. Its translation is CASSFRGYEQYF.

The gene calls are TRBV5-5 and TRBJ1-2; the match to TRBD1 covers 9 bases. CDR1 is SGHKS, CDR2 YYEKEE, per germline (reference sequence). Losses at the gene ends were 1 base for V and 4 bases for J; bases not matched to a gene: 8. This CDR3 region has 16 residues. The CDR3 sequence is CASSLNRDRGVYGYTF. The CDR3 DNA reads TGTGCCAGCAGCTTGAACCGTGACAGGGGGGTCTATGGCTACACCTTC.

The chain carries TRBV7-6 and TRBJ2-5; a possible D gene is TRBD2 (6 bases). The CDR3 has 15 amino acids. Germline CDR1 reads SGHVS; CDR2 reads FNYEAQ. The V end lost 0 bases, the J end lost 1 base, and 9 bases lay between the germline ends. As DNA, the CDR3 is TGTGCCAGCAGCTTAGCGCGGGGCTTCCAAGAGACCCAGTACTTC. As protein: CASSLARGFQETQYF.

The V and J genes are TRBV30 and TRBJ1-1; D remains unclear. CDR1 is GTSNPN and CDR2 is SVGIG in the germline V gene (reference sequence). The CDR3 length is 12 residues. V shed 0 bases and J shed 10 bases, with 12 bases lying between them. DNA of the CDR3: TGTGCCTGGAGTGTAAGTAGCTGGGTAGCTTTCTTT. Protein product: CAWSVSSWVAFF. Full variable domain (missing parts from reference TRBV30 and TRBJ1-1): SQTIHQWPATLVQPVGSPLSLECTVEGTSNPNLYWYRQAAGRGLQLLFYSVGIGQISSEVPQNLSASRPQDRQFILSSKKLLLSDSGFYLCAWSVSSWVAFFGQGTRLTVV.

The chain has TRBV7-9 and TRBJ2-3; no definite D call. The V end was cut by 7 bases, the J end by 6 bases, with 14 bases between. The CDR3 loop spans 13 amino acids. Germline loops: CDR1 SEHNR, CDR2 FQNEAQ (reference sequence). CDR3 sequence: CASNGGVEDTQYF. In DNA form, the CDR3 reads TGTGCCAGCAACGGCGGAGTTGAGGATACGCAGTATTTT.

The chain employs TRBV5-1 and TRBJ2-7; the D gene is possibly TRBD2 (5 bases). The V end lost 4 bases, the J end lost 5 bases, and 13 bases lay between the germline ends. Germline V gene data show CDR1 as SGHRS and CDR2 as YFSETQ. The CDR3 extends over 13 amino acids. This CDR3 is CASSLNAGDEQYF. The DNA of the CDR3 is TGCGCCAGCAGCCTAAATGCCGGGGACGAGCAGTACTTC.